The clone carrying this T cell receptor (beta chain) was detected once. Its antigen is undetermined. Losses at the gene ends were 6 bases for V and 5 bases for J; bases not matched to a gene: 11. This CDR3 contains 16 residues. Germline CDR1 and CDR2: SGHRS and YFSETQ. This entry is derived from a study of cytomegalovirus exposure and HLA in healthy donors. General observations from the study: Usually a TCR sequence was rare, but some public TCRs were found in many donors. Later on, an analysis showed TCR association rates differing by HLA locus, with DRB1 the most and HLA-C the fewest.

The PCR had 60 Vbeta and 13 Jbeta primers. Generated by immunoSEQ multiplex PCR, the TCRdb table keeps only in-frame clones and is missing some. This table holds around 200,000 clones, roughly 80% found once. Donors in the study were healthy people who gave bone marrow. The receptor was isolated from a woman between 45 and 65 years old in good health and CMV-seropositive. The chain combines TRBV5-1 with TRBJ2-1; 10 bases match TRBD1. The sequenced material came from PBMCs. CDR3 residues: CASTFPGQGLNNEQFF. The CDR3 bases are TGCGCCAGCACATTCCCGGGACAGGGGCTGAACAATGAGCAGTTCTTC. The variable domain in full, completed from reference TRBV5-1 and TRBJ2-1, reads KAGVTQTPRYLIKTRGQQVTLSCSPISGHRSVSWYQQTPGQGLQFLFEYFSETQRNKGNFPGRFSGRQFSNSRSEMNVSTLELGDSALYLCASTFPGQGLNNEQFFGPGTRLTVL.